The T cell receptor (beta chain) described here comes from a study of CD8 T cells in acute hepatitis C reinfection. Time point denoted: naive CD8 control sorted from an acute-time-point sample. Germline values: CDR1 LGHNT, CDR2 FRNRAP. The CDR3 has 16 amino acids. Trimming cost V 3 bases and J 3 bases; bases outside gene matches: 8. The method was immunoSEQ multiplex PCR; TCRdb's version includes in-frame clones alone and lacks a portion of them. The repertoire holds approximately 40,000 clones, 80% to 90% seen once, with 10% to 11% in the top ten. The sample comprised naive CD8+ T cells from PBMCs. This TCR was recovered from a woman in her late teens or twenties who spontaneously cleared hepatitis C infection. V gene TRBV12-5 combines with J gene TRBJ2-7, with 10 nucleotides matching TRBD1. The CDR3 bases are TGTGCTAGTGGTTTTTTAGGGACAGGGGACCTCTACGAGCAGTACTTC. Translating gives CASGFLGTGDLYEQYF.